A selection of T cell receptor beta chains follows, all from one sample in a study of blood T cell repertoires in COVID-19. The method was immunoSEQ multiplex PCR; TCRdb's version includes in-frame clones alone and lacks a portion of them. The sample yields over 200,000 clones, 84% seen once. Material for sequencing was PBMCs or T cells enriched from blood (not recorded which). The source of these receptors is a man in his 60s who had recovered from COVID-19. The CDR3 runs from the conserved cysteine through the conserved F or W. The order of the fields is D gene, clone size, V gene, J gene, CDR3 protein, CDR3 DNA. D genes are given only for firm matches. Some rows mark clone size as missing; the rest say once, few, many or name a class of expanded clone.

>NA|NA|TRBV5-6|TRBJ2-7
CASSLDRFRSEQYF
TGTGCCAGCAGCTTGGACAGATTTCGAAGTGAGCAGTACTTC
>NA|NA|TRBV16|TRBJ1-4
CASSQYQGTNEKLFF
TGTGCCAGCAGCCAATATCAGGGAACTAATGAAAAACTGTTTTTT
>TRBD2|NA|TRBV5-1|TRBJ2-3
CASSLAGGKTDTQYF
TGCGCCAGCAGCTTGGCGGGGGGGAAGACAGATACGCAGTATTTT
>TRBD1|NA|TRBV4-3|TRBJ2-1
CASSRRGIGTGERSEQFF
TGCGCCAGCAGCCGTAGAGGGATTGGGACAGGGGAGAGGAGTGAGCAGTTCTTC
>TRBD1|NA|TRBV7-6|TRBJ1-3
CASRVGTGGPDTIYF
TGTGCCAGCAGGGTCGGGACAGGGGGCCCGGACACCATATATTTT
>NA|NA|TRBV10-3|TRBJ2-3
CAISEFPSTDTQYF
TGTGCCATCAGTGAGTTCCCTAGCACAGATACGCAGTATTTT
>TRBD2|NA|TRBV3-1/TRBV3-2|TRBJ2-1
CASSQEGSGGYRNEQFF
TGTGCCAGCAGCCAAGAAGGCAGCGGGGGGTACAGGAATGAGCAGTTCTTC
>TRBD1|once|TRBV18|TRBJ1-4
CASSPNTGGGEKLFF
TGTGCCAGCTCGCCTAACACAGGGGGCGGCGAAAAACTGTTTTTT
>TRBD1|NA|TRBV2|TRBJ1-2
CASSRGVNYGYTF
TGTGCCAGCAGCAGGGGGGTTAACTATGGCTACACCTTC
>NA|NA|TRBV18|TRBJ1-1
CASSPQGGNTEAFF
TGTGCCAGCTCACCACAGGGAGGAAACACTGAAGCTTTCTTT
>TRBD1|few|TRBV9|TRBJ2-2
CASSVELRTGITGELFF
TGTGCCAGCAGCGTAGAGCTGAGGACAGGGATCACCGGGGAGCTGTTTTTT
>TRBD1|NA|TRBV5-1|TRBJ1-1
CASSLASTGTEAFF
TGCGCCAGCAGCTTGGCCTCGACAGGGACTGAAGCTTTCTTT
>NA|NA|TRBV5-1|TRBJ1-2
CASSLGVGVNYGYTF
TGCGCCAGCAGCTTGGGGGTAGGGGTGAACTATGGCTACACCTTC
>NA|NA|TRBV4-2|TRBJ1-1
CASSQVLRTTEAFF
TGTGCCAGCAGCCAAGTCCTCCGGACAACTGAAGCTTTCTTT
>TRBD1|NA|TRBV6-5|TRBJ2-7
CASSRDSTYEQYF
TGTGCCAGCAGTCGGGACAGTACCTACGAGCAGTACTTC
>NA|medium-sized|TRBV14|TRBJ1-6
CASSQVGGINSPLHF
TGTGCCAGCAGCCAAGTTGGCGGGATAAATTCACCCCTCCACTTT
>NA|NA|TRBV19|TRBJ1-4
CASSRDGINEKLFF
TGTGCCAGTAGTCGCGACGGGATAAATGAAAAACTGTTTTTT
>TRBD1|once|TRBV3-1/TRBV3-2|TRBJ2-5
CASSLGTGNQETQYF
TGTGCCAGCAGCCTCGGGACAGGAAACCAAGAGACCCAGTACTTC
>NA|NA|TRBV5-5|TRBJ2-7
CASSLIQGNEQYF
TGTGCCAGCAGCTTGATACAGGGTAACGAGCAGTACTTC
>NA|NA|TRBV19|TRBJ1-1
CASSQRRNTEAFF
TGTGCCAGTAGCCAGCGGCGGAACACTGAAGCTTTCTTT
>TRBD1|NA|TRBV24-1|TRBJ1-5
CATSGGGSNQPQHF
TGTGCCACCTCAGGGGGAGGAAGCAATCAGCCCCAGCATTTT
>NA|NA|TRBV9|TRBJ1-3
CASSPPGGSGNTIYF
TGTGCCAGCAGCCCCCCCGGCGGCTCTGGAAACACCATATATTTT
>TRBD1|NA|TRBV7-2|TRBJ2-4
CASSLTGAKNIQYF
TGTGCCAGCAGCCTGACAGGGGCCAAAAACATTCAGTACTTC